These 8 T cell receptor beta chains were all obtained from the same sample, sequenced in a study of human T cells and chemical hapten exposure. The time point: pre-sensitization, week 0. Treatment defined: therapeutic diphenylcyclopropenone sensitization with weekly scalp DPC. One entry per CDR3 protein results from TCRdb running MiXCR on the RACE reads. The data hold 250,000 or so distinct CDR3 sequences, with approximately 7.5% observed a single time. Specimen: whole blood, collected in connection with sensitization to the hapten diphenylcyclopropenone (DPC). These receptors all stem from a man aged 18 to 30 with alopecia areata. Some clones in this sample may be carry-over from other donors' samples.

This clonotype was detected only a few times. The chain couples TRBV7-2 to TRBJ1-5, with unresolved D. The CDR3 consists of 14 residues. Per the germline V gene, CDR1 is SGHTA and CDR2 is FQGNSA. The germline V and J ends were trimmed by 5 bases and 7 bases, with 15 bases remaining between them. The CDR3 nucleotides are TGTGCCAGCAGCCCGTCCCCGACGGGGCAGCCCCAGCATTTT. Translating it yields CASSPSPTGQPQHF.

This clonotype came up many times. The rearrangement joins TRBV2 to TRBJ1-3; D is unresolved. Trimming cost V 1 base and J 3 bases, with 7 bases left between them. CDR1 is SNHLY and CDR2 is FYNNEI in the germline V gene. The CDR3 spans 14 residues. CDR3 coding DNA: TGTGCCAGCAGTGAAGGGAGAGGTGGAAACACCATATATTTT. It specifies CASSEGRGGNTIYF.

This clonotype was picked up many times. The chain employs TRBV7-2 and TRBJ2-5, with D unresolved. V was clipped by 4 bases and J by 4 bases, with 7 bases between them. Looked up from germline, CDR1 is SGHTA and CDR2 is FQGNSA. The CDR3 spans 12 residues. The CDR3 DNA sequence: TGTGCCAGCAGCTCTCTACGAGAGACCCAGTACTTC. This gives the protein CASSSLRETQYF.

This clonotype was seen at least ten times. CDR3 sequence reads: CATSNTLTDTQYF. The CDR3 nucleotides read TGTGCCACCAGCAACACACTGACAGATACGCAGTATTTT. The chain uses TRBV15 and TRBJ2-3; D remains ambiguous. The length of the CDR3 is 13 residues. V lost 4 bases and J 3 bases, leaving 8 bases between the germline ends. Germline loops: CDR1 LNHNV, CDR2 YYDKDF (reference sequence).

In regard to this clonotype: This may be a read error, as it is one base from a much larger clone. V gene TRBV5-1 combines with J gene TRBJ1-1; a weak D match, TRBD1 (5 bases). Deletions cut 6 bases from V and 6 bases from J, with 15 bases between. The CDR3 length is 13 residues. Germline-derived CDR1 and CDR2 are SGHRS and YFSETQ. In nucleotides, the CDR3 is TGCGCCAGCAATCCGGGACGGAGCGCTGAAGCTTTCTTT. Protein product: CASNPGRSAEAFF.

The chain employs TRBV5-1 and TRBJ2-2; unclear D gene. The CDR3 covers 15 residues. Germline assignment: CDR1 SGHRS and CDR2 YFSETQ. V lost 0 bases, J lost 3 bases, and 9 bases lay in between. In DNA, the CDR3 is TGCGCCAGCAGCTTGGAAGCCCGCGACACCGGGGAGCTGTTTTTT. Translation gives CASSLEARDTGELFF.

This clonotype was seen more than once but under ten times. The chain joins TRBV7-9 to TRBJ2-1; the D is unclear. Deletions cut 4 bases from V and 1 base from J, with 11 bases between. The CDR3 contains 15 residues. The germline gives CDR1 SEHNR, CDR2 FQNEAQ (reference sequence). In nucleotides, the CDR3 is TGTGCCAGCAGCTCCGCGACACGGTCCTACAATGAGCAGTTCTTC. As protein: CASSSATRSYNEQFF.

This chain connects TRBV7-2 to TRBJ2-1; TRBD2 agrees at 9 bases. The trim removed 1 base at V and 3 bases at J, leaving 10 bases unmatched. Looked up from germline, CDR1 is SGHTA and CDR2 is FQGNSA. CDR3 size: 18 residues. This chain's CDR3 is CASSLEAGGTSRYNEQFF. The CDR3 region has the DNA TGTGCCAGCAGCTTAGAAGCGGGGGGAACTTCTCGCTACAATGAGCAGTTCTTC.